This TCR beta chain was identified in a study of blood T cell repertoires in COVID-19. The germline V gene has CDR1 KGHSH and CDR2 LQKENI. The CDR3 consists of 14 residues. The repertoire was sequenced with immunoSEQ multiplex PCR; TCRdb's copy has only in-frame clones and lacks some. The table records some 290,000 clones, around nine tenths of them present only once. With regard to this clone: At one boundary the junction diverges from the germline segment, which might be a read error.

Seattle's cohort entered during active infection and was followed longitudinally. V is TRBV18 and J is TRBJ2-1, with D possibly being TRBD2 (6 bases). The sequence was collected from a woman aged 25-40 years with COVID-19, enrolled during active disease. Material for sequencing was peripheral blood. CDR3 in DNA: TGTGCCAGCTCACCTCTAGCGTCCTACAATGGGCAGTTCTTC. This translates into CASSPLASYNGQFF.